These 22 T cell receptor beta chains share one sample of origin, sequenced in a study of somatic mutations in cytotoxic T cells in rheumatoid arthritis (dated by TCRdb to the late 2010s). To prepare the library, the immunoSEQ multiplex PCR assay was applied. In TCRdb, the immuneACCESS table is reduced to in-frame sequences with V and J assigned. These tables do not hold every clone; where another copy was compared, an unresolved V gene accounts for under half, and the others remain unexplained. This sample holds over a thousand clones; roughly 90% were observed only once. The ten largest make up around 39% of the sample. Input material: CD8+ T cells sorted from blood. All receptors come from an older woman with rheumatoid arthritis.

The rearrangement uses TRBV27 and TRBJ1-6; D may be TRBD1 (6 bases). The V gene lost 7 bases and the J gene lost 0 bases, with 13 bases spanning the gap. CDR3 length: 16 amino acids. Per germline, CDR1 MNHEY and CDR2 SMNVEV (reference sequence). The CDR3 loop reads CASTGGGSSYNSPLHF. CDR3 nucleotide sequence: TGTGCCAGCACAGGCGGGGGCAGCTCCTATAATTCACCCCTCCACTTT.

This clone occurred once. V usage is TRBV15 and J usage is TRBJ1-1; TRBD1 might be the D (6 bases). CDR1 and CDR2 (germline): LNHNV, YYDKDF (reference sequence). The CDR3 consists of 17 residues. Trimming cost V 4 bases and J 6 bases, with 24 bases left between them. The CDR3 bases are TGTGCCACCAGCAACCTTTGGCCAGGGGAAGGAATCTCTGAAGCTTTCTTT. Protein sequence: CATSNLWPGEGISEAFF.

The chain employs TRBV29-1 and TRBJ2-7; a weak D match, TRBD2 (6 bases). Germline V lookup: CDR1 SQVTM, CDR2 ANQGSEA. The CDR3 covers 13 residues. The germline V and J ends were trimmed by 4 bases and 3 bases, with 13 bases remaining between them. CDR3 DNA: TGCAGCGTTGCTGGCGGGGACGTCTACGAGCAGTACTTC. Residues: CSVAGGDVYEQYF.

The chain carries TRBV6-6 and TRBJ1-4; 7 bases match TRBD1. The length of the CDR3 is 14 residues. Germline CDR1 and CDR2: MNHNY and SVGAGI (reference sequence). Trimming cost V 8 bases and J 6 bases; bases outside gene matches: 9. In DNA, the CDR3 is TGTGCCAGCGGAACTTATACAGGGGATGAAAAACTGTTTTTT. Translating it yields CASGTYTGDEKLFF.

The chain links TRBV2 to TRBJ2-1; TRBD2 aligns across 9 bases. Per germline, CDR1 SNHLY and CDR2 FYNNEI. The trim removed 3 bases at V and 7 bases at J, leaving 7 bases unmatched. The CDR3 spans 15 residues. The DNA for the CDR3 is TGTGCCAGCAGTGAGCGCGGGGGGGCCATGAATGAGCAGTTCTTC. This sequence encodes CASSERGGAMNEQFF.

The CDR3 region has the DNA TGTGCCAGCAGCCCATGGACAGGGGGCACTGAAGCTTTCTTT. It translates to CASSPWTGGTEAFF. The chain recombines TRBV7-6 with TRBJ1-1; 10 nucleotides align to TRBD1. This CDR3 region has 14 residues. Trimming removed 5 bases from V and 4 bases from J; junction bases left unmatched: 4. Germline lookup yields CDR1 SGHVS and CDR2 FNYEAQ.

Turning to this clone: A read error may produce the germline difference seen at one junction end. This sequence joins TRBV7-7 and TRBJ2-2; D gene unclear. CDR1 and CDR2 (germline): SSHAT, FNYEAQ (reference sequence). This CDR3 has 14 residues. The CDR3 loop reads CASSLNPNAGELFF. DNA for the CDR3: TGTGCTAGCAGCTTAAATCCTAACGCCGGGGAGCTGTTTTTT.

The chain has TRBV30 and TRBJ1-2, with 8 positions matching TRBD1. Germline CDR1 reads GTSNPN; CDR2 reads SVGIG (reference sequence). V lost 4 bases and J lost 4; bases outside the gene matches: 11. The CDR3 is 15 amino acids. For the CDR3, the DNA is TGTGCCTGGACCTCGCTGGGAGGACAGGGCTATGGCTACACCTTC. This encodes CAWTSLGGQGYGYTF.

The rearrangement joins TRBV7-9 to TRBJ2-5; TRBD1 agrees at 10 bases. CDR1 and CDR2 (germline): SEHNR, FQNEAQ (reference sequence). There are 14 residues in the CDR3. Germline trimming cut 7 bases from V and 5 bases from J; bases unmatched to any gene: 7. The chain's CDR3 is CASNWDRGWETQYF. For the CDR3, the DNA is TGTGCCAGCAACTGGGACAGGGGATGGGAGACCCAGTACTTC. Combining the CDR3 with reference TRBV7-9 and TRBJ2-5 gives the whole variable domain DTGVSQNPRHKITKRGQNVTFRCDPISEHNRLYWYRQTLGQGPEFLTYFQNEAQLEKSRLLSDRFSAERPKGSFSTLEIQRTEQGDSAMYLCASNWDRGWETQYFGPGTRLLVL.

The V and J genes are TRBV7-2 and TRBJ2-7; D not resolved. This CDR3 has 15 residues. Germline assignment: CDR1 SGHTA and CDR2 FQGNSA. The V gene lost 2 bases and the J gene lost 3 bases, with 14 bases spanning the gap. The CDR3 protein is CASSLLPPKVYEQYF. The CDR3 coding sequence is TGTGCCAGCAGCTTACTACCCCCCAAAGTCTACGAGCAGTACTTC.

The V gene is TRBV7-9, the J gene TRBJ2-5; TRBD2 agrees at 13 bases. The J segment lost 4 bases and the V segment lost 4 bases, leaving 6 bases of the junction unmatched. CDR3 length: 16 amino acids. CDR1 SEHNR and CDR2 FQNEAQ come from the germline V gene (reference sequence). This CDR3 is CASSSRTSGSRETQYF. CDR3 bases: TGTGCCAGCAGCTCACGGACTAGCGGGAGTCGAGAGACCCAGTACTTC.

V is TRBV27 and J is TRBJ2-5, with 8 bases matching TRBD2. Per germline, CDR1 MNHEY and CDR2 SMNVEV (reference sequence). Trimming cost V 6 bases and J 2 bases; bases outside gene matches: 11. The CDR3 loop spans 16 amino acids. CDR3 in DNA: TGTGCCAGCAGCCGAAATCAGCGGGAGTTACAAGAGACCCAGTACTTC. This sequence encodes CASSRNQRELQETQYF.

The chain links TRBV6-1 to TRBJ1-6; 10 positions agree with TRBD1. CDR3 length equals 15 residues. V trimming: 1 base; J trimming: 9 bases; junction bases outside the gene matches: 3. CDR1 is MNHNS and CDR2 is SASEGT in the germline V gene. Here the CDR3 DNA reads TGTGCCAGCAGTGAAGGACAGGGGGCCGGTTCACCCCTCCACTTT. It encodes CASSEGQGAGSPLHF.

The gene calls are TRBV28 and TRBJ1-6; 8 bases align to TRBD1. CDR1 is MDHEN, CDR2 SYDVKM, per germline. J was trimmed by 7 bases and V by 7 bases; bases with no gene match: 12. The CDR3 length is 16 residues. This CDR3 is CASTTPGQEDNSPLHF. In DNA, the CDR3 is TGTGCCAGCACCACTCCGGGACAGGAGGACAATTCACCCCTCCACTTT. The full variable domain, completed using reference TRBV28 and TRBJ1-6, is DVKVTQSSRYLVKRTGEKVFLECVQDMDHENMFWYRQDPGLGLRLIYFSYDVKMKEKGDIPEGYSVSREKKERFSLILESASTNQTSMYLCASTTPGQEDNSPLHFGNGTRLTVT.

For the CDR3, the DNA is TGTGCCAGCAGCCAAGAAGGGACTAGCGGGAGGGCCAGGGACACCGGGGAGCTGTTTTTT. Translated: CASSQEGTSGRARDTGELFF. V usage is TRBV4-2 and J usage is TRBJ2-2, with TRBD2 matching over 16 bases. CDR3 length equals 20 residues. V lost 0 bases, J lost 3 bases, and 7 bases stayed unmatched. Germline CDR1 is LGHNA and CDR2 is YNFKEQ.

This chain connects TRBV10-3 to TRBJ1-2, with D uncertain. CDR1 and CDR2 (germline): ENHRY, SYGVKD. With 3 bases removed from V and 4 bases from J, the gap between germline ends came to 6 bases. The CDR3 spans 12 residues. This CDR3 is CAISDEAYGYTF. CDR3 DNA sequence: TGTGCCATCAGTGATGAGGCCTATGGCTACACCTTC.

The chain is built from TRBV5-1 and TRBJ2-1; 10 bases are shared with TRBD2. The trim removed 1 base at V and 8 bases at J, leaving 12 bases unmatched. Looked up from germline, CDR1 is SGHRS and CDR2 is YFSETQ. CDR3 length equals 17 residues. This CDR3 is CASSLRGVLAGAHEQFF. The DNA of the CDR3 is TGCGCCAGCAGCTTGCGAGGTGTGCTAGCGGGAGCCCATGAGCAGTTCTTC.

The chain employs TRBV9 and TRBJ2-7, with TRBD2 matching 8 bases. The germline V gene encodes CDR1 SGDLS and CDR2 YYNGEE. Trimming took 3 bases from V and 7 from J; bases not matched to a gene: 12. The CDR3 is made up of 15 amino acids. The CDR3 DNA reads as TGTGCCAGCAGCGGTTTTAGCGGGGACTTAGGGGAGCAGTACTTC. Its protein product is CASSGFSGDLGEQYF.

This clone was picked up a small number of times. This chain connects TRBV6-4 to TRBJ2-2; D gene uncertain. The V and J ends lost 11 bases and 5 bases respectively, with 6 bases between them. Germline V gene lookup returns CDR1 MRHNA and CDR2 SNTAGT. The CDR3 totals 10 residues. Here the CDR3 DNA reads TGTGCCCCTCGTACCGGGGAGCTGTTTTTT. Amino acids: CAPRTGELFF.

This chain joins TRBV27 and TRBJ2-1; TRBD1 agrees at 7 bases. This CDR3 contains 13 residues. Germline CDR1 is MNHEY and CDR2 is SMNVEV (reference sequence). J gave up 5 bases and V 8 bases, and 6 bases lay outside the gene matches. CDR3 sequence: CASGRGTDNEQFF. As DNA, the CDR3 is TGTGCCAGCGGTAGAGGGACAGACAATGAGCAGTTCTTC.

The V call is TRBV5-4, the J call TRBJ1-1; TRBD1 matches 9 bases. V shed 4 bases, J shed 1 base, and the junction held 8 bases outside the gene matches. The CDR3 is 16 amino acids. Germline V lookup: CDR1 SGHNT, CDR2 YYREEE (reference sequence). The CDR3 protein is CASSLGQGKWNTEAFF. The CDR3 DNA reads as TGTGCCAGCAGCCTAGGACAGGGGAAATGGAACACTGAAGCTTTCTTT.

This clone has a single count. The chain uses TRBV13 and TRBJ1-4, with D uncertain. CDR1 is PRHDT and CDR2 is FYEKMQ in the germline V gene (reference sequence). V dropped 4 bases and J dropped 7 bases, with 4 bases sitting between them. CDR3 size: 11 residues. CDR3 coding DNA: TGTGCCAGCAGCTCCGGTGAAAAACTGTTTTTT. Residues: CASSSGEKLFF.